The clone carrying this T cell receptor beta chain was seen at least ten times. Antigen specificity is unknown. This record belongs to a study of T-cell reconstitution after alpha-beta-depleted transplantation in children. Study findings and constraints: From surviving recipient T cells and thymic progenitors came the high day-60 TCRbeta diversity observed in some patients. Several hundred expanded graft clones reportedly gave rise to the alpha-beta T cells present about two months after transplant. One year post-transplant, T-cell counts and diversity were largely derived from T cells produced anew.

The V gene's germline CDR1 is ENHRY and CDR2 SYGVKD. The CDR3 spans 15 residues. Trimming cost V 3 bases and J 3 bases; bases outside gene matches: 4. Unique molecular identifiers featured in how the TCRbeta library was prepared. From the PCR reads, TCRdb called clonotypes with MiXCR, one entry per CDR3 protein. The data contain about 300,000 distinct CDR3 sequences, 10% of them seen just once; the ten biggest clones take up approximately 7%. This specimen was PBMCs, taken before TCRalphabeta/CD19-depleted stem cell transplant. The TCR was taken from a boy in the first two years of life with acute myeloid leukemia, due to receive a stem cell transplant. This chain uses TRBV10-3 with TRBJ2-1; 8 bases agree with TRBD2. CDR3 region: CAISEGLAGYNEQFF. CDR3 DNA sequence: TGTGCCATCAGTGAAGGGCTAGCGGGCTACAATGAGCAGTTCTTC.